The source of this T cell receptor beta chain is a study of OX40 agonist ivuxolimab in advanced cancers. Whole-study context: People who had prior anti-PD-1, anti-PD-L1 or anti-CTLA-4 therapy could take part, and about 40% had some. General study findings and limits: Both blood CD4+ and CD8+ T cells showed clonal growth by week 6 at 0.1 to 3.0 mg/kg. Individuals who were partial responders at 0.1-3.0 mg/kg had clonal expansion that ranked among the lowest.

Concerning this clone itself: The antigen remains undetermined.

Data came from immunoSEQ multiplex PCR; TCRdb stores just in-frame clones and leaves some out. This sample yields over 85,000 clones, of which around 84% are seen a single time; 0.9% to 1.2% belongs to the top ten. The sequence was obtained from an adult with an advanced solid tumor such as melanoma, head and neck, liver or kidney cancer. Sequences were derived from CD4+ or CD8+ T cells sorted from blood, sampled in a trial of the OX40 agonist ivuxolimab.

The chain's CDR3 is CASFPGQTNTGELFF. The CDR3 nucleotides are TGTGCCAGTTTCCCGGGACAGACGAACACCGGGGAGCTGTTTTTT. The chain links TRBV7-2 to TRBJ2-2, with TRBD1 identical over 7 bases. Losses at the gene ends were 9 bases for V and 0 bases for J; bases not matched to a gene: 7. CDR1 is SGHTA, CDR2 FQGNSA, per germline. CDR3 length equals 15 residues.